The subject of this entry is one TCR beta chain. Antigen specificity is unknown. This sample is part of a study of CD4 T cells in relation to SARS-CoV-2 and coronaviruses. About the study: A couple of subjects were Hispanic; patients were about eight males and 4 females. Whole-study findings and limits: In about 65% of donors, memory CD4+ clonotypes crossrecognized SARS-CoV-2 and at least one common cold coronavirus spike. Compared with monoreactive clones, crossreactive clones showed significantly weaker SARS-CoV-2 expansion.

Germline V gives CDR1 SEHNR, CDR2 FQNEAQ (reference sequence). There are 16 residues in the CDR3. The V segment lost 5 bases and the J segment 5 bases; nucleotides outside the gene matches: 12. Assay used: immunoSEQ multiplex PCR; TCRdb lists only in-frame clones, some missing. The sample contains about 60,000 clones, about 90% of which appear only once. The chain combines TRBV7-9 with TRBJ2-5, with TRBD2 identical over 9 bases. Specimen: naive CD4+ T cells from PBMCs. The subset: naive CD4+ T cells isolated by negative enrichment. The source of this sequence is an adult with COVID-19. The CDR3 loop reads CASSPTGAGGFETQYF. As DNA, the CDR3 is TGTGCCAGCAGCCCTACAGGAGCGGGAGGTTTTGAGACCCAGTACTTC.